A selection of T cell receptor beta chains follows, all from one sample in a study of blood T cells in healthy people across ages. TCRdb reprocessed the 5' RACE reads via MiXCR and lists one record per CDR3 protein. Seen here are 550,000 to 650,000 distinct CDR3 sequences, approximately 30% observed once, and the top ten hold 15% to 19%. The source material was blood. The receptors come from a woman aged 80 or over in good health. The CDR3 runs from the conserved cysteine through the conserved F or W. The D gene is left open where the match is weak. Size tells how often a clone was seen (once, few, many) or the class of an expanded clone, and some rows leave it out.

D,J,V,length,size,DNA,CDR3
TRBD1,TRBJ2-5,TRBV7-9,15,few,TGTGCCAGCAGCTTTGCGGACAGGGGTTTGGAGACCCAGTACTTC,CASSFADRGLETQYF
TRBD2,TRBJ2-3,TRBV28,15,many,TGTGCCAGCATTTTCGGGGGGACCGGCGGAGATACGCAGTATTTT,CASIFGGTGGDTQYF
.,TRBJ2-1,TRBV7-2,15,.,TGTGCCAGCAGCCTAGGAAGGGGGGTATACAATGAGCAGTTCTTC,CASSLGRGVYNEQFF
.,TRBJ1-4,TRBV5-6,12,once,TGTGCCAACAGCCGTCCCTCTTTGGAACTGTTTTTT,CANSRPSLELFF
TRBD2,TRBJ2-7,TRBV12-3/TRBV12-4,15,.,TGTGCCAGCAGTTTAAAGCTAGCGGGTCTCCTCGAGCAGTACTTC,CASSLKLAGLLEQYF
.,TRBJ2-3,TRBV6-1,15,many,TGTGCCAGCAGTGAGAGAAGGGGGGGGGCAGATACGCAGTATTTT,CASSERRGGADTQYF
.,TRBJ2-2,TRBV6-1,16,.,TGTGCCAGCAGTCAGCTCCGGGGGGCGCGCACCGGGGAGCTGTTTTTT,CASSQLRGARTGELFF
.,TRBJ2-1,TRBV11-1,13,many,TGTGCCAGCAGCCCCCTGCTGGGGAATGAGCAGTTCTTC,CASSPLLGNEQFF
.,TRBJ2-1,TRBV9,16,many,TGTGCCAGCAGCGTCACAAGGGGGGGGGCGCACAATGAGCAGTTCTTC,CASSVTRGGAHNEQFF
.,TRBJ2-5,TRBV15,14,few,TGTGCCACCAGCAGAGAGGGGGTCATGGAGACCCAGTACTTC,CATSREGVMETQYF
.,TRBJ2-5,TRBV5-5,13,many,TGTGCCAGCAGCTTGGGAGTGTGGGAGACCCAGTACTTC,CASSLGVWETQYF
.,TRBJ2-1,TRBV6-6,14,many,TGTGCCAGCAGTTACGGGGGGACCGGGAATGAGCAGTTCTTC,CASSYGGTGNEQFF
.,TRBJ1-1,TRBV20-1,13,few,TGCAGTGCTACCGGAGGGGTTATGGGTCAAGCTTTCTTT,CSATGGVMGQAFF
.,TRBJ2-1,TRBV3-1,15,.,TGTGCCAGCAGCCCGACTAGGAACTCCTACAATGAGCAGTTCTTC,CASSPTRNSYNEQFF
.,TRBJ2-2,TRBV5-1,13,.,TGCGCCAGCAGCGCAACGAACACCGGGGAGCTGTTTTTT,CASSATNTGELFF
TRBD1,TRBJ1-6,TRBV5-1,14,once,TGCGCCAGCGGCCAGGGACAGGGAAATTCACCCCTCCACTTT,CASGQGQGNSPLHF
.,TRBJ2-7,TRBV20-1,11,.,TGCAGTGTAGGGGCAGGGGTCGAGCAGTACTTC,CSVGAGVEQYF
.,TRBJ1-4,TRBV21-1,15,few,TGTGCCAGGACCCAGGGGAAGTCAACTAATGAAAAACTGTTTTTT,CARTQGKSTNEKLFF
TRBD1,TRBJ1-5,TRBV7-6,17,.,TGTGCCAGCAGCCCCGTGACAGGGGGCTTGATGGGTCAGCCCCAGCATTTT,CASSPVTGGLMGQPQHF
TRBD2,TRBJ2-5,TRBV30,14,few,TGTGCCTGGAGGTCTAGCGGGGGGGCCATTGAGCGGTACTTC,CAWRSSGGAIERYF
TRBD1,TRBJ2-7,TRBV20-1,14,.,TGCAGTGCTACTCGCCTCCGGGACAGGGGGACCCCGGACTTC,CSATRLRDRGTPDF
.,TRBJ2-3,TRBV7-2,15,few,TGTGCCAGCAGCTCCGATCCGACCTATGGGGATACGCAGTATTTT,CASSSDPTYGDTQYF
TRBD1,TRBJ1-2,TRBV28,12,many,TGTGCCAGTACAGGGGGTGGCTATGGCTACACCTTC,CASTGGGYGYTF
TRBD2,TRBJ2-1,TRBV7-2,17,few,TGTGCCAGCAGCCCCGAGGGGAGCGGGGGGGCCTGGGTCGAGCAGTTCTTC,CASSPEGSGGAWVEQFF
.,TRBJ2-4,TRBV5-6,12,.,TGTGTCAGTAGCTTCGACAGGATTGTCCAGTACTTC,CVSSFDRIVQYF
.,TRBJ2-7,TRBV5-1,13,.,TGCGCCAGCAGTACAGCGGTCTCCTACGAGCAGTACTTC,CASSTAVSYEQYF
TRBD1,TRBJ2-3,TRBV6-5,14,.,TGTGCCACCCGGACAGGGGGTTTAGCAGATACGCAGTATTTT,CATRTGGLADTQYF
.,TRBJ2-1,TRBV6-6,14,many,TGTGCCAGCAGTTACATCTCGCAGGACAATGAGCAGTTCTTC,CASSYISQDNEQFF
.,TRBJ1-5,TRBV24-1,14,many,TGTGCCACCAGTGTAACAGGGAGCAATCAGCCCCAGCATTTT,CATSVTGSNQPQHF
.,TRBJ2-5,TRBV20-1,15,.,TGCAGTGCTAGACGCGAACCGCACGACCAAGAGACCCAGTACTTC,CSARREPHDQETQYF
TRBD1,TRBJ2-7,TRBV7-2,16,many,TGTGCCAGCAGGACCTCAGGGGAAGGGGGCTTTTACGAGCAGTACTTC,CASRTSGEGGFYEQYF
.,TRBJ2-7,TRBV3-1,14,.,TGTGCCAGCAGCCAGTCTTTGGGGGCCTACGAGCAGTACTTC,CASSQSLGAYEQYF
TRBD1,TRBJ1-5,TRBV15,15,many,TGTGCCACCAGCGGGGGACAGGGGAGCAATCAGCCCCAGCATTTT,CATSGGQGSNQPQHF
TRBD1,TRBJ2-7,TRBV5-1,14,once,TGCGCCAGCAGCACGACAGGGGGTAGCTACGAGCAGTACTTC,CASSTTGGSYEQYF
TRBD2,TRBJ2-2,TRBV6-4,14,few,TGTGCCAGCAGTGACCCAGCGGGGGCCGGGGAGCTGTTTTTT,CASSDPAGAGELFF
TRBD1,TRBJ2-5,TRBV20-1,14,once,TGCAGTGCTAGACCGGGACAGACGAAAGAGACCCAGTACTTC,CSARPGQTKETQYF
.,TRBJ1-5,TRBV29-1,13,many,TGCAGCGTTACTGGTGATTTCAATCAGCCCCAGCATTTT,CSVTGDFNQPQHF
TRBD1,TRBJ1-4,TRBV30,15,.,TGTGCCCGGACCGTCAACAGGGGGCCGAATGAAAAACTGTTTTTT,CARTVNRGPNEKLFF
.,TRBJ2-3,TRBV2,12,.,TGTGCCAGCAGTGAAAGCGGAGATACGCAGTATTTT,CASSESGDTQYF
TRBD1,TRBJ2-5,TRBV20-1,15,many,TGCAGTGCTAGAGATCCGGGGACAGGCCAAGAGACCCAGTACTTC,CSARDPGTGQETQYF
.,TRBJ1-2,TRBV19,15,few,TGTGCCAGTACCCTGGGAGGGATTCTAGGAAATGGCTACACCTTC,CASTLGGILGNGYTF
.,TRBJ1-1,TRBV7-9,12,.,TGTGCCAGCCGAGGGAGGATTGCTGAAGCTTTCTTT,CASRGRIAEAFF
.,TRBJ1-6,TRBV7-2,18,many,TGTGCCAGCAGCTCCAGAAGGGAGGGGCAGTTAGCCCATTCACCCCTCCACTTT,CASSSRREGQLAHSPLHF
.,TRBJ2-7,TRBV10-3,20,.,TGTGCCATCAGTGAGTCGACGATTATACAGGCAGCAAGGAGTTCCTACGAGCAGTACTTC,CAISESTIIQAARSSYEQYF
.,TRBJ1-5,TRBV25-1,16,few,TGTGCCAGCAGTGAATTTCTGGGGTCAAACGATCAGCCCCAGCATTTT,CASSEFLGSNDQPQHF
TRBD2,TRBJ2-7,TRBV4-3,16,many,TGCGCCAGCAGCCGAGGCGGACTAGCGGGAGACTACGAGCAGTACTTC,CASSRGGLAGDYEQYF
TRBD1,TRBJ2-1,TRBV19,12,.,TGTGCCGGTAGGGACAGCTACAATGAGCAGTTCTTC,CAGRDSYNEQFF
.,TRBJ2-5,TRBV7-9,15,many,TGTGCCAGCAGCTCCCGAGGGGGGCGCGAAGAGACCCAGTACTTC,CASSSRGGREETQYF
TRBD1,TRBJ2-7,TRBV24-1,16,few,TGTGCCACCAGTGGTCGATCCGGGACAGGCTACAATGAGCAGTACTTC,CATSGRSGTGYNEQYF
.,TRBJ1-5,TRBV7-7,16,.,TGTGCCAGCAGCCCCACGACAGAGAATAGCCATCAGCCCCAGCATTTT,CASSPTTENSHQPQHF
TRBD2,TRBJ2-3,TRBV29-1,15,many,TGCAGCGTCCCGGGACTAGCGGGGCGGGCAGATACGCAGTATTTT,CSVPGLAGRADTQYF
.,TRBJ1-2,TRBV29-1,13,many,TGCAGCGTTGTCTTTAGCAGGGCCCATGGCTACACCTTC,CSVVFSRAHGYTF
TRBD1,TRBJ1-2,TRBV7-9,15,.,TGTGCCAGCAGCTCGTCCGGGACAGGGGTGAATGACTACACCTTC,CASSSSGTGVNDYTF
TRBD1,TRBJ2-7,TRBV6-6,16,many,TGTGCCAGCAGAGCGACAGGGGAAAAGGGGACCTACGAGCAGTACTTC,CASRATGEKGTYEQYF
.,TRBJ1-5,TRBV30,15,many,TGTGCCTGGAGTGTCTCAGGGCGTCGCAATCAGCCCCAGCATTTT,CAWSVSGRRNQPQHF
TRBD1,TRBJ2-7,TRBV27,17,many,TGTGCCAGCAGTCTCCTGCCCCTAGGACAGGGGTCGAGGGAGCAGTACTTC,CASSLLPLGQGSREQYF
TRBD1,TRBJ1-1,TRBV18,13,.,TGTGCCAGCTCAGGGGGACAGGGGACTGAAGCTTTCTTT,CASSGGQGTEAFF